The 26 T cell receptor beta chains below all came from one sample that was sequenced in a study of blood T cell repertoires in COVID-19. Sequencing was performed with immunoSEQ multiplex PCR; in TCRdb, only in-frame clones are kept and a portion is missing. Here the sample spans 70,000 or so clones, around 80% being singletons. Material: peripheral blood. All receptors come from a human donor in a cohort sampled during active COVID-19.

This chain links TRBV11-2 with TRBJ1-6, with D tentatively TRBD1 (6 bases). This CDR3 has 13 amino acids. Germline assignment: CDR1 SGHAT and CDR2 FQNNGV. The V gene lost 6 bases and the J gene lost 10 bases, with 13 bases spanning the gap. The CDR3 DNA sequence: TGTGCCAGCAGTTTCCCAGGGGAATCACCCCTCCACTTT. Translated, it gives CASSFPGESPLHF.

The V gene is TRBV7-2, the J gene TRBJ2-3; perhaps TRBD2 as D (7 bases). CDR3 length: 15 amino acids. Germline V gene sequence: CDR1 SGHTA, CDR2 FQGNSA. Deletions cut 5 bases from V and 6 bases from J, with 18 bases between. The CDR3 sequence is CASSGQRGGPDTQYF. The CDR3 coding sequence is TGTGCCAGCAGCGGGCAGAGGGGGGGCCCTGATACGCAGTATTTT.

The genes are TRBV5-4 and TRBJ2-7, with a tentative D call TRBD2 (5 bases). V was pared by 4 bases and J by 4 bases, with 9 bases between. This CDR3 is 12 amino acids long. CDR1 is SGHNT, CDR2 YYREEE, per germline (reference sequence). CDR3 nucleotide sequence: TGTGCCAGCAGCGCGACTAAGTACGAGCAGTACTTC. This codes for CASSATKYEQYF.

V gene TRBV15 combines with J gene TRBJ1-4; 7 bases map to TRBD1. There are 15 residues in the CDR3. The V gene end was trimmed by 4 bases and the J gene end by 7 bases; junction bases not matched to a gene: 9. Germline lookup yields CDR1 LNHNV and CDR2 YYDKDF (reference sequence). The CDR3 reads CATSIEGARFEKLFF. In DNA, the CDR3 is TGTGCCACCAGCATAGAGGGGGCCCGTTTTGAAAAACTGTTTTTT.

This rearrangement joins TRBV5-6 to TRBJ2-7, with D maybe TRBD2 (5 bases). Trimming stripped 7 bases from V and 4 bases from J, with 9 bases between. CDR3 length: 11 amino acids. Germline V gene sequence: CDR1 SGHDT, CDR2 YYEEEE. This chain's CDR3 is CASSAGYEQYF. Here the CDR3 DNA reads TGTGCCAGCTCTGCGGGTTACGAGCAGTACTTC.

The chain combines TRBV6-5 with TRBJ2-3, with 10 nucleotides matching TRBD2. CDR3 length: 14 residues. The V gene's germline CDR1 is MNHEY and CDR2 SVGAGI. V trimming: 6 bases; J trimming: 14 bases; junction bases outside the gene matches: 14. The CDR3 sequence: CASRASGGAVTAYF. The CDR3 nucleotides read TGTGCCAGCAGGGCGAGCGGGGGGGCGGTCACGGCGTATTTT.

The J gene is TRBJ1-5, the V gene TRBV4-1, with D tentatively TRBD1 (5 bases). From germline, CDR1 is MGHRA and CDR2 YSYEKL. Trimming took 0 bases from V and 5 from J, leaving 8 bases between them. The CDR3 spans 14 residues. This chain's CDR3 is CASSQEGGDQPQHF. The CDR3 DNA is TGCGCCAGCAGCCAAGAGGGGGGGGATCAGCCCCAGCATTTT.

The chain joins TRBV3-1 (or the pseudogene TRBV3-2) to TRBJ2-3, with 7 nucleotides matching TRBD1. V trimming: 5 bases; J trimming: 4 bases; junction bases outside the gene matches: 6. The CDR3 spans 14 residues. The germline gives CDR1 LGHDT, CDR2 YNNKEL (reference sequence). The CDR3 DNA reads TGTGCCAGCAGCGGACACGACAGGGCAGATACGCAGTATTTT. It yields the protein CASSGHDRADTQYF.

V is TRBV9 and J is TRBJ1-2; 7 bases align to TRBD1. Germline loops: CDR1 SGDLS, CDR2 YYNGEE. The CDR3 extends over 15 amino acids. V dropped 0 bases and J dropped 4; count of bases not matched to a gene: 6. This CDR3 is CASSVDQGVGYGYTF. The CDR3 coding sequence is TGTGCCAGCAGCGTAGACCAGGGGGTGGGCTATGGCTACACCTTC.

The rearrangement uses TRBV25-1 and TRBJ2-7; D may be TRBD1 (5 bases). This CDR3 is built from 12 residues. Germline V lookup: CDR1 MGHDK, CDR2 SYGVNS. Trimming left V 3 bases short and J 2 bases short, with 5 bases between. CDR3 region: CASSEGPYEQYF. CDR3 sequence (DNA): TGTGCCAGCAGTGAGGGGCCCTACGAGCAGTACTTC.

This chain links TRBV10-3 with TRBJ1-2, with 7 bases aligning to TRBD1. CDR1 is ENHRY and CDR2 is SYGVKD in the germline V gene. The CDR3 consists of 11 residues. V shed 5 bases, J shed 9 bases, and the junction held 3 bases outside the gene matches. CDR3 coding DNA: TGTGCCATCAGTCGACAGGGTAGCTACACCTTC. Its translation is CAISRQGSYTF.

This clone was picked up a small number of times. This sequence joins TRBV4-1 and TRBJ1-6, with TRBD1 matching 8 bases. This CDR3 spans 15 amino acids. CDR1 is MGHRA and CDR2 is YSYEKL in the germline V gene. J lost 9 bases, V lost 4 bases, and 8 bases had no gene match. The CDR3 bases are TGCGCCAGCAGCCGCTTAGGACAGGGAGGTTCACCCCTCCACTTT. The encoded protein is CASSRLGQGGSPLHF.

This chain connects TRBV19 to TRBJ2-2, with 8 nucleotides matching TRBD2. The CDR3 length is 16 residues. V was pared by 7 bases and J by 3 bases, with 10 bases of the junction left unmatched. Germline lookup yields CDR1 LNHDA and CDR2 SQIVND (reference sequence). As DNA, the CDR3 is TGTGCCAGTAACCGGGGGGGGACGCTCTACACCGGGGAGCTGTTTTTT. This sequence encodes CASNRGGTLYTGELFF.

This clone was found a few times. Germline and junction disagree at one end, which may indicate a read error. This chain joins TRBV7-7 and TRBJ2-5; TRBD1 is a possible D gene (6 bases). Germline V gene lookup returns CDR1 SSHAT and CDR2 FNYEAQ (reference sequence). The CDR3 consists of 19 residues. For the CDR3, the DNA is TGTGCTAGCAGCTTAGGCGCTCTCCGTAACAGGGCGATCAAAGAGACCCAGTACTTC. Translated, it gives CASSLGALRNRAIKETQYF.

The chain links TRBV15 to TRBJ1-6, with TRBD1 matching 8 bases. From germline, CDR1 is LNHNV and CDR2 YYDKDF (reference sequence). This CDR3 has 14 residues. V lost 5 bases and J lost 10; bases outside the gene matches: 7. CDR3 bases: TGTGCCACCAGCGGACAGGGAAGGGAATCACCCCTCCACTTT. Amino acids: CATSGQGRESPLHF.

The chain joins TRBV7-2 to TRBJ2-1; 8 nucleotides line up with TRBD2. This CDR3 is 15 amino acids long. After removal of 1 base from V and 7 bases from J, the junction contained 6 bases not matched to a gene. CDR1 is SGHTA, CDR2 FQGNSA, per germline. The CDR3 here is CASSLGAGGSNEQFF. DNA for the CDR3: TGTGCCAGCAGCTTAGGGGCGGGGGGTTCTAATGAGCAGTTCTTC.

The chain couples TRBV7-8 to TRBJ1-2; D gene uncertain. V gave up 1 base and J gave up 2 bases, with 5 bases separating them. Germline V CDR1 and CDR2: SGHVS, FQNEAQ. The CDR3 covers 13 residues. Written as DNA, the CDR3 is TGTGCCAGCAGCTTAGTACGGAACTATGGCTACACCTTC. Translated, it gives CASSLVRNYGYTF. Looking up the rest from reference TRBV7-8 and TRBJ1-2 gives the full variable domain: GAGVSQSPRYKVAKRGQDVALRCDPISGHVSLFWYQQALGQGPEFLTYFQNEAQLDKSGLPSDRFFAERPEGSVSTLKIQRTQQEDSAVYLCASSLVRNYGYTFGSGTRLTVV.

The chain combines TRBV5-6 with TRBJ2-7; a weak D match, TRBD1 (5 bases). Germline V gives CDR1 SGHDT, CDR2 YYEEEE. Trimming left V 3 bases short and J 2 bases short, with 9 bases between. CDR3 length: 13 residues. CDR3 amino acids: CASSWGGTYEQYF. Here the CDR3 DNA reads TGTGCCAGCAGCTGGGGCGGTACCTACGAGCAGTACTTC.

The V gene is TRBV14, the J gene TRBJ1-3, with a weak D call TRBD1 (6 bases). Trimming left V 5 bases short and J 2 bases short, with 16 bases between. The CDR3 contains 16 residues. Per germline, CDR1 SGHDN and CDR2 FVKESK. The chain's CDR3 is CASSWAATGTGNTIYF. The CDR3 DNA follows: TGTGCCAGCAGCTGGGCGGCTACAGGGACTGGAAACACCATATATTTT.

The chain links TRBV3-1 (or the pseudogene TRBV3-2) to TRBJ1-4, with D unresolved. CDR1 is LGHDT, CDR2 YNNKEL, per germline (reference sequence). The CDR3 runs to 16 residues. With 4 bases removed from V and 0 bases from J, the gap between germline ends came to 12 bases. The chain's CDR3 is CASSPDLQPTNEKLFF. The CDR3 nucleotides read TGTGCCAGCAGCCCCGATCTACAGCCAACTAATGAAAAACTGTTTTTT.

The chain carries TRBV12-3 or TRBV12-4 and TRBJ2-7; D ambiguous. CDR3 size: 12 residues. With 3 bases removed from V and 3 bases from J, the gap between germline ends came to 6 bases. The CDR3 DNA reads TGTGCCAGCAGTTTTGTCGTCTACGAGCAGTACTTC. Its translation is CASSFVVYEQYF.

In nucleotides, the CDR3 is TGTGCTAGTGGTTATTCTTCGGATCCGACAAGCAATCAGCCCCAGCATTTT. Encoded protein: CASGYSSDPTSNQPQHF. The chain links TRBV12-5 to TRBJ1-5; D unresolved. This CDR3 spans 17 amino acids. Trimming took off 4 bases at V and 1 base at J, with 17 bases between the two ends. Germline lookup yields CDR1 LGHNT and CDR2 FRNRAP.

V is TRBV5-1 and J is TRBJ1-1; tentatively, D is TRBD1 (6 bases). Trimming left V 1 base short and J 6 bases short, with 16 bases between. CDR3 length: 15 amino acids. Germline V gives CDR1 SGHRS, CDR2 YFSETQ. The CDR3 loop reads CASSLRIGGVAEAFF. CDR3 coding DNA: TGCGCCAGCAGCTTGAGGATAGGGGGTGTCGCTGAAGCTTTCTTT.

This clone was observed a single time. The chain combines TRBV3-1 (or the pseudogene TRBV3-2) with TRBJ2-7, with D possibly being TRBD2 (6 bases). This CDR3 contains 16 residues. Trimming shortened V by 4 bases and J by 7 bases, and 23 bases separated the two germline ends. The germline V gene encodes CDR1 LGHDT and CDR2 YNNKEL (reference sequence). The CDR3: CASSRLPGLPPPEQYF. CDR3 in DNA: TGTGCCAGCAGCCGCCTCCCGGGACTGCCCCCCCCTGAGCAGTACTTC.

This clone appeared once. The J gene is TRBJ1-1, the V gene TRBV25-1; the D gene is possibly TRBD1 (6 bases). V was trimmed by 4 bases and J by 4 bases, leaving 16 bases between them. CDR1 is MGHDK, CDR2 SYGVNS, per germline. The CDR3 contains 15 residues. CDR3 sequence reads: CASSVPGDYATEAFF. CDR3 in DNA: TGTGCCAGCAGTGTTCCAGGGGATTACGCCACTGAAGCTTTCTTT.

The genes are TRBV30 and TRBJ2-1, with D unresolved. V was shortened by 3 bases and J by 6 bases, with 6 bases between the two germline ends. There are 11 residues in the CDR3. Germline V lookup: CDR1 GTSNPN, CDR2 SVGIG (reference sequence). The CDR3 nucleotides read TGTGCCTGGAGCCTCGTCAATGAGCAGTTCTTC. It yields the protein CAWSLVNEQFF.